A selection of T cell receptor beta chains follows, all from one sample in a study of blood T cell repertoires in COVID-19. Sequencing was performed with immunoSEQ multiplex PCR; in TCRdb, only in-frame clones are kept and a portion is missing. The repertoire holds 52,000 or so clones, over 80% seen once, with approximately 15% in the top ten. Sequenced material: peripheral blood. These receptors originate from a man aged 40-49 years with acute or convalescent COVID-19. Each CDR3 is given with its conserved first and last residue. Each record gives: V gene, D gene, CDR3 length, J gene, clone size, CDR3 DNA, CDR3 protein. The D gene is left open where the match is weak. Where a row states a size, it is once, few, many or the class of an expanded clone; other rows omit it.

v_call: TRBV2
d_call: -
cdr3_length: 14
j_call: TRBJ2-3
clone_size: -
cdr3_nt: TGTGCCAGCGGCACGTTTGTTCTCGGGGATGCGCAGTATTTT
cdr3_aa: CASGTFVLGDAQYF

v_call: TRBV29-1
d_call: -
cdr3_length: 12
j_call: TRBJ2-6
clone_size: -
cdr3_nt: TGCAGCGCCGTCTCTGGGGCCAACGTCCTGACTTTC
cdr3_aa: CSAVSGANVLTF

v_call: TRBV18
d_call: -
cdr3_length: 16
j_call: TRBJ1-2
clone_size: -
cdr3_nt: TGTGCCAGCTCGAAGAACGTTGGGGAGGGGAACTATGGCTACACCTTC
cdr3_aa: CASSKNVGEGNYGYTF

v_call: TRBV2
d_call: -
cdr3_length: 15
j_call: TRBJ2-6
clone_size: -
cdr3_nt: TGTGCCAGCAGCGTACAGGGTTCCGGGGCCAACGTCCTGACTTTC
cdr3_aa: CASSVQGSGANVLTF

v_call: TRBV7-2
d_call: -
cdr3_length: 13
j_call: TRBJ2-5
clone_size: -
cdr3_nt: TGTGCCAGCAGCAGGAGGGGACAAGAGACCCAGTACTTC
cdr3_aa: CASSRRGQETQYF

v_call: TRBV5-8
d_call: -
cdr3_length: 14
j_call: TRBJ1-6
clone_size: -
cdr3_nt: TGTGCCAGCAGCTCACAGGTTACTAATTCACCCCTCCACTTT
cdr3_aa: CASSSQVTNSPLHF

v_call: TRBV7-9
d_call: -
cdr3_length: 15
j_call: TRBJ2-7
clone_size: few
cdr3_nt: TGTGCCAGCAGCCCGCAACGGACAGCCTCCTACGAGCAGTACTTC
cdr3_aa: CASSPQRTASYEQYF

v_call: TRBV18
d_call: TRBD1
cdr3_length: 18
j_call: TRBJ1-3
clone_size: -
cdr3_nt: TGTGCCAGCTCACCACAACTTACCGGGACAGGGGCTGGAAACACCATATATTTT
cdr3_aa: CASSPQLTGTGAGNTIYF

v_call: TRBV6-1
d_call: -
cdr3_length: 17
j_call: TRBJ2-7
clone_size: -
cdr3_nt: TGTGCCAGCAGTGAAGCCGGACGAGGGATCAAATCCTACGAGCAGTACTTC
cdr3_aa: CASSEAGRGIKSYEQYF

v_call: TRBV7-5
d_call: -
cdr3_length: 18
j_call: TRBJ2-1
clone_size: -
cdr3_nt: TGTGCCAGAAGCTTACGAAAGACTAGCGGGAGTACCTACAATGAGCAGTTCTTC
cdr3_aa: CARSLRKTSGSTYNEQFF

v_call: TRBV10-1
d_call: TRBD1
cdr3_length: 13
j_call: TRBJ1-2
clone_size: once
cdr3_nt: TGCGCCAGCAGCGGCGACAGGGTAGGCGGCTACACCTTC
cdr3_aa: CASSGDRVGGYTF

v_call: TRBV6-5
d_call: -
cdr3_length: 13
j_call: TRBJ1-2
clone_size: few
cdr3_nt: TGTGCCAGCAGTCCCGAGACTAAGACTGGCTACACCTTC
cdr3_aa: CASSPETKTGYTF

v_call: TRBV10-2
d_call: -
cdr3_length: 13
j_call: TRBJ1-1
clone_size: few
cdr3_nt: TGCGCCAGCACCGGGGGGGGCGGGACTGAAGCTTTCTTT
cdr3_aa: CASTGGGGTEAFF

v_call: TRBV5-1
d_call: -
cdr3_length: 16
j_call: TRBJ2-2
clone_size: -
cdr3_nt: TGCGCCAGCAGCCTGACAGGTCCCCTGGGCACCGGGGAGCTGTTTTTT
cdr3_aa: CASSLTGPLGTGELFF

v_call: TRBV7-9
d_call: TRBD1
cdr3_length: 15
j_call: TRBJ1-5
clone_size: -
cdr3_nt: TGTGCCAGCAGCTTAGGAGGACAGGGCAGTCAGCCCCAGCATTTT
cdr3_aa: CASSLGGQGSQPQHF

v_call: TRBV6-5
d_call: TRBD1
cdr3_length: 15
j_call: TRBJ1-6
clone_size: many
cdr3_nt: TGTGCCAGCAGAGACGGGACAGGGGTGCTTTCACCCCTCCACTTT
cdr3_aa: CASRDGTGVLSPLHF

v_call: TRBV2
d_call: TRBD2
cdr3_length: 14
j_call: TRBJ2-3
clone_size: few
cdr3_nt: TGTGCCAGCAAGAAGCGGGGGGCTATGGATACGCAGTATTTT
cdr3_aa: CASKKRGAMDTQYF

v_call: TRBV3-1/TRBV3-2
d_call: TRBD1
cdr3_length: 16
j_call: TRBJ1-2
clone_size: -
cdr3_nt: TGTGCCAGCAGCCAAGGGTTTCAGGGGGCGACGGAAGGCTACACCTTC
cdr3_aa: CASSQGFQGATEGYTF

v_call: TRBV19
d_call: -
cdr3_length: 14
j_call: TRBJ2-4
clone_size: -
cdr3_nt: TGTGCCAGTAGTATCAGAGGGGCCAAAAACATTCAGTACTTC
cdr3_aa: CASSIRGAKNIQYF

v_call: TRBV30
d_call: TRBD1
cdr3_length: 14
j_call: TRBJ1-2
clone_size: once
cdr3_nt: TGTGCCTGGAAGGGCGGGACAGGGGCCTATGGCTACACCTTC
cdr3_aa: CAWKGGTGAYGYTF

v_call: TRBV19
d_call: -
cdr3_length: 15
j_call: TRBJ2-5
clone_size: -
cdr3_nt: TGTGCCAGTAGTGCAAGGGGTTGGGGCCAAGAGACCCAGTACTTC
cdr3_aa: CASSARGWGQETQYF

v_call: TRBV11-2
d_call: -
cdr3_length: 16
j_call: TRBJ2-5
clone_size: -
cdr3_nt: TGTGCCAGCAGCTCCCGAAGGACCGAAAAGCGGGAGACCCAGTACTTC
cdr3_aa: CASSSRRTEKRETQYF

v_call: TRBV10-3
d_call: TRBD2
cdr3_length: 16
j_call: TRBJ2-3
clone_size: -
cdr3_nt: TGTGCCATCAGTCTAGCGGGGGGGCCGGGCACAGATACGCAGTATTTT
cdr3_aa: CAISLAGGPGTDTQYF

v_call: TRBV18
d_call: -
cdr3_length: 14
j_call: TRBJ2-3
clone_size: -
cdr3_nt: TGTGCCAGCTCTGGGGACACCGGCACAGATACGCAGTATTTT
cdr3_aa: CASSGDTGTDTQYF

v_call: TRBV29-1
d_call: TRBD1
cdr3_length: 12
j_call: TRBJ2-1
clone_size: -
cdr3_nt: TGCAGCGTAGGACAGGGGCTCGGTGAGCAGTTCTTC
cdr3_aa: CSVGQGLGEQFF

v_call: TRBV18
d_call: TRBD1
cdr3_length: 14
j_call: TRBJ1-1
clone_size: -
cdr3_nt: TGTGCCAGCTCACCGGATCGACAGGGGGCCAGGGCTTTCTTT
cdr3_aa: CASSPDRQGARAFF

v_call: TRBV19
d_call: -
cdr3_length: 15
j_call: TRBJ2-5
clone_size: -
cdr3_nt: TGTGCCAGTAGTATTCGAAGGGACTCTCATGAAACCCAGTACTTC
cdr3_aa: CASSIRRDSHETQYF

v_call: TRBV27
d_call: -
cdr3_length: 11
j_call: TRBJ1-2
clone_size: -
cdr3_nt: TGTGCCAGCAGACAATACGATGGCTACACCTTC
cdr3_aa: CASRQYDGYTF

v_call: TRBV7-9
d_call: TRBD1
cdr3_length: 15
j_call: TRBJ2-1
clone_size: -
cdr3_nt: TGTGCCAGCAGCTTAGGACAGGGGAATTACAATGAGCAGTTCTTC
cdr3_aa: CASSLGQGNYNEQFF

v_call: TRBV5-1
d_call: -
cdr3_length: 14
j_call: TRBJ1-2
clone_size: -
cdr3_nt: TGCGCCAGCAGCTTGGAGTCCGCGGGGTATGGCTACACCTTC
cdr3_aa: CASSLESAGYGYTF

v_call: TRBV7-2
d_call: -
cdr3_length: 14
j_call: TRBJ2-2
clone_size: -
cdr3_nt: TGTGCCAGCAGCCCCCGGACAAACACCGGGGAGCTGTTTTTT
cdr3_aa: CASSPRTNTGELFF

v_call: TRBV7-9
d_call: -
cdr3_length: 13
j_call: TRBJ1-1
clone_size: -
cdr3_nt: TGTGCCAGCAGACAGGACGGGAACACTGAAGCTTTCTTT
cdr3_aa: CASRQDGNTEAFF

v_call: TRBV11-2
d_call: -
cdr3_length: 11
j_call: TRBJ2-3
clone_size: -
cdr3_nt: TGTGCCAGCACCCCAGGGAATACGCAGTATTTT
cdr3_aa: CASTPGNTQYF

v_call: TRBV28
d_call: -
cdr3_length: 14
j_call: TRBJ1-1
clone_size: -
cdr3_nt: TGTGCCAGCAGTTTATTTTCGGGGGGGGCTGAAGCTTTCTTT
cdr3_aa: CASSLFSGGAEAFF

v_call: TRBV7-9
d_call: -
cdr3_length: 14
j_call: TRBJ2-7
clone_size: -
cdr3_nt: TGTGCCAGCAGCTCAGGGTCCAGCTCCTACGAGCAGTACTTC
cdr3_aa: CASSSGSSSYEQYF

v_call: TRBV7-6
d_call: -
cdr3_length: 15
j_call: TRBJ1-5
clone_size: -
cdr3_nt: TGTGCCAGCAGCTTAGTCGCGGATAGCAATCAGCCCCAGCATTTT
cdr3_aa: CASSLVADSNQPQHF

v_call: TRBV15
d_call: -
cdr3_length: 14
j_call: TRBJ1-6
clone_size: -
cdr3_nt: TGTGCCACCAGCAGAGGTCGGGGAGATTCACCCCTCCACTTT
cdr3_aa: CATSRGRGDSPLHF

v_call: TRBV7-9
d_call: TRBD2
cdr3_length: 15
j_call: TRBJ2-5
clone_size: few
cdr3_nt: TGTGCCAGCAGCTTCCGTGGACTAGCGCAAGAGACCCAGTACTTC
cdr3_aa: CASSFRGLAQETQYF

v_call: TRBV3-1/TRBV3-2
d_call: TRBD1
cdr3_length: 16
j_call: TRBJ2-3
clone_size: -
cdr3_nt: TGTGCCAGCAGCCAACCGACAGGGCCTAGCACAGATACGCAGTATTTT
cdr3_aa: CASSQPTGPSTDTQYF

v_call: TRBV5-1
d_call: -
cdr3_length: 17
j_call: TRBJ1-2
clone_size: -
cdr3_nt: TGCGCCAGCTATGTCCAAACTACAGGGCCTGTTAACTATGGCTACACCTTC
cdr3_aa: CASYVQTTGPVNYGYTF

v_call: TRBV27
d_call: TRBD1
cdr3_length: 15
j_call: TRBJ1-6
clone_size: -
cdr3_nt: TGTGCCAGCAGTTCTCCGGGACAGGGGAATTCACCCCTCCACTTT
cdr3_aa: CASSSPGQGNSPLHF